These 7 T cell receptor beta chains came from one sample sequenced in a study of shared clonotypes between healthy human individuals. Sequencing was performed with immunoSEQ multiplex PCR; in TCRdb, only in-frame clones are kept and a portion is missing. Of about 960,000 clones in the sample, around three quarters were seen once. The sequencing sample was made of memory CD4+ T cells sorted from blood. The subset is: CD45RA-negative fraction. These receptors originate from a man younger than 30 in good health.

The chain employs TRBV5-4 and TRBJ2-3; D possibly matches TRBD1 or TRBD2 (5 bases each). CDR3 length equals 13 residues. V lost 6 bases and J lost 3, with 11 bases in between. Germline CDR1 reads SGHNT; CDR2 reads YYREEE (reference sequence). The CDR3 here is CASNLWGTDTQYF. The CDR3, as DNA: TGTGCCAGCAACCTTTGGGGGACAGATACGCAGTATTTT. Looking up the rest from reference TRBV5-4 and TRBJ2-3 gives the full variable domain: ETGVTQSPTHLIKTRGQQVTLRCSSQSGHNTVSWYQQALGQGPQFIFQYYREEENGRGNFPPRFSGLQFPNYSSELNVNALELDDSALYLCASNLWGTDTQYFGPGTRLTVL.

The rearrangement uses TRBV19 and TRBJ2-1; D unresolved. CDR3 size: 13 residues. Germline V lookup: CDR1 LNHDA, CDR2 SQIVND (reference sequence). Trimming cost V 0 bases and J 4 bases, with 4 bases left between them. CDR3 protein: CASSIDLYNEQFF. As DNA, the CDR3 is TGTGCCAGTAGTATAGATCTGTACAATGAGCAGTTCTTC.

The CDR3 coding sequence is TGTGCCAGTAGCATGAGGACTAGCGGGAGAACAGATACGCAGTATTTT. As protein: CASSMRTSGRTDTQYF. The genes are TRBV19 and TRBJ2-3, with 13 bases lining up with TRBD2. Germline CDR1 LNHDA, CDR2 SQIVND (reference sequence). V was pared by 6 bases and J by 3 bases, with 6 bases of the junction left unmatched. The CDR3 consists of 16 residues.

This chain links TRBV5-4 with TRBJ2-3; D perhaps matches TRBD1 (5 bases). Germline CDR1 and CDR2: SGHNT and YYREEE (reference sequence). V dropped 4 bases and J dropped 3 bases, with 24 bases sitting between them. The CDR3 sequence is 18 residues long. As DNA, the CDR3 is TGTGCCAGCAGCCCCTTACCGCAGGGATTCGGCGTTACAGATACGCAGTATTTT. Its translation: CASSPLPQGFGVTDTQYF.

The J gene is TRBJ1-3, the V gene TRBV4-3; a possible D gene is TRBD1 (6 bases). The V gene's germline CDR1 is LGHNA and CDR2 YSLEER. The V end lost 0 bases, the J end lost 3 bases, and 21 bases lay between the germline ends. The length of the CDR3 is 19 residues. CDR3 DNA: TGCGCCAGCAGCCAAGAGGTATCGGGGGGCACCTTCAATGGAAACACCATATATTTT. Translating gives CASSQEVSGGTFNGNTIYF.

The chain carries TRBV29-1 and TRBJ2-7; 10 bases match TRBD1. The V gene's germline CDR1 is SQVTM and CDR2 ANQGSEA. The J segment lost 5 bases and the V segment lost 6 bases, leaving 10 bases of the junction unmatched. The CDR3 sequence is 14 residues long. Here the CDR3 DNA reads TGCAGCGTCGCCCTGACAGGGGGCGTCAACGAGCAGTACTTC. It is translated as CSVALTGGVNEQYF.

Comments on this clone: Distinct nucleotide sequences in the sample also encode this CDR3. This chain uses TRBV7-9 with TRBJ2-7; D is possibly TRBD1 or TRBD2 (6 bases each). Trimming removed 0 bases at V and 3 bases at J, with 9 bases between. Looked up from germline, CDR1 is SEHNR and CDR2 is FQNEAQ (reference sequence). The CDR3 contains 14 residues. This CDR3 reads CASSLAGGNYEQYF. The CDR3, as DNA: TGTGCCAGCAGCTTAGCGGGGGGCAACTACGAGCAGTACTTC.